Listed below are T cell receptor beta chains from one sample, sequenced in a study of human T cells and chemical hapten exposure. A single record per CDR3 protein comes from TCRdb applying MiXCR to the RACE reads. The repertoire includes approximately 260,000 distinct CDR3 sequences, roughly 7.4% of them detected once, and 1.2% sits in the top ten. The sequencing used whole blood, collected in connection with sensitization to the hapten diphenylcyclopropenone (DPC). These receptors originate from a man between 18 and 35 years old with alopecia areata. Some clones in this sample may be carry-over from other donors' samples. The CDR3 runs from the conserved cysteine through the conserved F or W. Size is omitted from some rows. Given values are once, few, many or a class for expanded clones.

J gene: TRBJ1-4
V gene: TRBV3-1
CDR3 length: 16
clone size: many
CDR3 protein: CASSQEGTGMHEKLFF

J gene: TRBJ2-7
V gene: TRBV11-2
CDR3 length: 13
clone size: NA
CDR3 protein: CASSRLGSYEQYF

J gene: TRBJ2-5
V gene: TRBV25-1
CDR3 length: 12
clone size: NA
CDR3 protein: CASSGLGGTQYF

J gene: TRBJ1-1
V gene: TRBV27
CDR3 length: 11
clone size: few
CDR3 protein: CASKTGTEAFF

J gene: TRBJ1-6
V gene: TRBV6-2/TRBV6-3
CDR3 length: 15
clone size: many
CDR3 protein: CASSHARGGFPPLHF

J gene: TRBJ1-1
V gene: TRBV7-9
CDR3 length: 11
clone size: NA
CDR3 protein: CASRGRNEAFF

J gene: TRBJ2-2
V gene: TRBV7-2
CDR3 length: 14
clone size: NA
CDR3 protein: CASSWDRGTGELFF

J gene: TRBJ1-5
V gene: TRBV7-8
CDR3 length: 16
clone size: NA
CDR3 protein: CASSLGVGQGNQPQHF

J gene: TRBJ2-6
V gene: TRBV28
CDR3 length: 15
clone size: NA
CDR3 protein: CASREQGPGANVLTF

J gene: TRBJ1-2
V gene: TRBV6-6
CDR3 length: 14
clone size: NA
CDR3 protein: CASSWTGQGSGYTF

J gene: TRBJ2-1
V gene: TRBV5-6
CDR3 length: 15
clone size: many
CDR3 protein: CASSLAGLANNEQFF

J gene: TRBJ2-1
V gene: TRBV7-6
CDR3 length: 16
clone size: many
CDR3 protein: CASSIFPVPSYNEQFF

J gene: TRBJ1-6
V gene: TRBV5-1
CDR3 length: 14
clone size: NA
CDR3 protein: CASSLAGRGSPLHF

J gene: TRBJ1-5
V gene: TRBV28
CDR3 length: 18
clone size: many
CDR3 protein: CASSTADSSDKGSQPQHF

J gene: TRBJ1-3
V gene: TRBV5-1
CDR3 length: 16
clone size: many
CDR3 protein: CASSPARGAIGNTIYF

J gene: TRBJ2-7
V gene: TRBV9
CDR3 length: 13
clone size: many
CDR3 protein: CASAGTGAYEQYF

J gene: TRBJ1-1
V gene: TRBV12-3/TRBV12-4
CDR3 length: 14
clone size: NA
CDR3 protein: CASSLVGGLTEAFF

J gene: TRBJ1-1
V gene: TRBV29-1
CDR3 length: 13
clone size: few
CDR3 protein: CSGRQGPPTEAFF

J gene: TRBJ1-5
V gene: TRBV28
CDR3 length: 16
clone size: NA
CDR3 protein: CASSFFRTGINQPQHF

J gene: TRBJ2-4
V gene: TRBV7-2
CDR3 length: 16
clone size: NA
CDR3 protein: CASSVDRLLAKNIQYF

J gene: TRBJ2-6
V gene: TRBV15
CDR3 length: 15
clone size: NA
CDR3 protein: CATSRDPGELNVLTF

J gene: TRBJ1-1
V gene: TRBV4-1
CDR3 length: 15
clone size: many
CDR3 protein: CASSQDWTANTEAFF

J gene: TRBJ1-5
V gene: TRBV6-2/TRBV6-3
CDR3 length: 13
clone size: few
CDR3 protein: CASSSQGVQPQHF

J gene: TRBJ2-5
V gene: TRBV12-3/TRBV12-4
CDR3 length: 15
clone size: NA
CDR3 protein: CASNSFGQGGETQYF

J gene: TRBJ2-5
V gene: TRBV12-3/TRBV12-4
CDR3 length: 13
clone size: NA
CDR3 protein: CASSLGTVKTQYF

J gene: TRBJ1-3
V gene: TRBV7-2
CDR3 length: 16
clone size: NA
CDR3 protein: CASRAHEARAGNTIYF

J gene: TRBJ2-2
V gene: TRBV6-5
CDR3 length: 14
clone size: few
CDR3 protein: CASSTWTGNGELFF

J gene: TRBJ2-4
V gene: TRBV29-1
CDR3 length: 14
clone size: NA
CDR3 protein: CSVEVRGILVIQYF

J gene: TRBJ2-3
V gene: TRBV7-2
CDR3 length: 14
clone size: NA
CDR3 protein: CASTQRGVKDTQYF

J gene: TRBJ1-4
V gene: TRBV6-1
CDR3 length: 15
clone size: NA
CDR3 protein: CASSESWDRNEKLFF

J gene: TRBJ2-7
V gene: TRBV4-3
CDR3 length: 15
clone size: NA
CDR3 protein: CASSQAQGGDYEQYF

J gene: TRBJ2-5
V gene: TRBV20-1
CDR3 length: 11
clone size: NA
CDR3 protein: CSANRGDDQYF

J gene: TRBJ1-6
V gene: TRBV2
CDR3 length: 19
clone size: NA
CDR3 protein: CASSRDRGTSGSYNSPLHF

J gene: TRBJ1-1
V gene: TRBV5-1
CDR3 length: 15
clone size: many
CDR3 protein: CASSAMDTVNTEAFF

J gene: TRBJ2-2
V gene: TRBV7-2
CDR3 length: 18
clone size: NA
CDR3 protein: CASSPHPYREHNTGELFF

J gene: TRBJ2-3
V gene: TRBV5-1
CDR3 length: 12
clone size: NA
CDR3 protein: CASRLEGDTQYF

J gene: TRBJ2-4
V gene: TRBV11-2
CDR3 length: 17
clone size: few
CDR3 protein: CASSFASSSLAKNIQYF

J gene: TRBJ1-5
V gene: TRBV2
CDR3 length: 14
clone size: NA
CDR3 protein: CASRDDANHQPQHF

J gene: TRBJ2-5
V gene: TRBV12-3/TRBV12-4
CDR3 length: 15
clone size: NA
CDR3 protein: CASRPPTGAQETQYF

J gene: TRBJ1-1
V gene: TRBV10-3
CDR3 length: 15
clone size: many
CDR3 protein: CAIIVSADGTAGAFF

J gene: TRBJ2-1
V gene: TRBV15
CDR3 length: 20
clone size: few
CDR3 protein: CATSRGTYLRDAIRYNEQFF

J gene: TRBJ2-7
V gene: TRBV7-9
CDR3 length: 13
clone size: few
CDR3 protein: CASSSRDIYEQYF

J gene: TRBJ2-1
V gene: TRBV20-1
CDR3 length: 14
clone size: NA
CDR3 protein: CSASGAESYNEQFF

J gene: TRBJ1-5
V gene: TRBV5-1
CDR3 length: 14
clone size: NA
CDR3 protein: CASSLGDRGQPQHF

J gene: TRBJ2-2
V gene: TRBV6-4
CDR3 length: 14
clone size: few
CDR3 protein: CASSTASDTGELFF

J gene: TRBJ1-1
V gene: TRBV18
CDR3 length: 14
clone size: NA
CDR3 protein: CASSAGTEDTEAFF

J gene: TRBJ1-2
V gene: TRBV12-3/TRBV12-4
CDR3 length: 12
clone size: NA
CDR3 protein: CASSFRLTGYTF

J gene: TRBJ1-3
V gene: TRBV7-8
CDR3 length: 18
clone size: few
CDR3 protein: CASSLVVLQGRTGNTIYF

J gene: TRBJ2-3
V gene: TRBV5-1
CDR3 length: 14
clone size: few
CDR3 protein: CASSLLQEGDTQYF

J gene: TRBJ2-3
V gene: TRBV10-2
CDR3 length: 13
clone size: many
CDR3 protein: CASSGQSTDTQYF

J gene: TRBJ1-5
V gene: TRBV12-3/TRBV12-4
CDR3 length: 15
clone size: NA
CDR3 protein: CASSLMGEGDQPQHF

J gene: TRBJ1-4
V gene: TRBV20-1
CDR3 length: 15
clone size: NA
CDR3 protein: CSARDTQGAIEKLFF

J gene: TRBJ1-5
V gene: TRBV27
CDR3 length: 13
clone size: NA
CDR3 protein: CASSLILNQPQHF

J gene: TRBJ2-7
V gene: TRBV12-3/TRBV12-4
CDR3 length: 15
clone size: NA
CDR3 protein: CASSLADRSSYEQYF

J gene: TRBJ2-2
V gene: TRBV6-5
CDR3 length: 16
clone size: many
CDR3 protein: CASRRRGRGSTGELFF

J gene: TRBJ2-2
V gene: TRBV29-1
CDR3 length: 15
clone size: many
CDR3 protein: CSVRGDRQNTGELFF

J gene: TRBJ2-6
V gene: TRBV6-2/TRBV6-3
CDR3 length: 15
clone size: many
CDR3 protein: CASSYSDSGANVLTF

J gene: TRBJ2-3
V gene: TRBV6-4
CDR3 length: 14
clone size: many
CDR3 protein: CASSDASGGSVQYF

J gene: TRBJ1-1
V gene: TRBV6-2/TRBV6-3
CDR3 length: 14
clone size: NA
CDR3 protein: CASSYYRKGTEAFF

J gene: TRBJ1-3
V gene: TRBV29-1
CDR3 length: 14
clone size: NA
CDR3 protein: CSVTYRGQGNTIYF